These 9 T cell receptor beta chains share one sample of origin, sequenced in a study of vaccination and CD4 T cells after COVID-19 (dated by TCRdb to between 2021 and 2024). Their antigen targets remain unknown. The library was made by PCR. The listed sequencing device is Illumina iSeq 100. TCR sequencing of DNA from cultured CD4+ T cells used the Oncomine TCR Beta short-read assay at the Johns Hopkins FTIC core. The public reads were reanalyzed by TCRdb: fastp trimming at Q25, MiXCR alignment, in-frame beta chains only. Rows with one shared CDR3 protein collapse into an entry with the most common genes and DNA. The table for this sample lists 15,000 to 25,000 distinct CDR3 sequences; 45% to 70% of them were counted only once. Of the sample, roughly 15% is held by the ten largest clones. Per the publication, the treatment or condition label means: approximately 11-day PBMC culture with coronavirus spike peptide pools or control peptides (ViraFEST assay).

The sample consisted of CD4+ T cells from blood, cultured in vitro. Source of these receptors: a human donor who had recovered from COVID-19.

The CDR3, as DNA: TGTGCCAGCAGCTACCCACGGGGTACGAACACCGGGGAGCTGTTTTTT. Protein product: CASSYPRGTNTGELFF. The V and J genes are TRBV11-2 and TRBJ2-2; D might be TRBD2 (5 bases). The CDR3 is 16 amino acids. Germline CDR1 is SGHAT and CDR2 is FQNNGV. V was trimmed by 4 bases and J by 0 bases, leaving 12 bases between them.

By frequency in the sample, this clonotype is medium-sized. This rearrangement joins TRBV7-6 to TRBJ1-2; a possible D gene is TRBD1 (5 bases). Per germline, CDR1 SGHVS and CDR2 FNYEAQ. This CDR3 has 15 amino acids. V dropped 2 bases and J dropped 1 base, with 11 bases sitting between them. Here the CDR3 DNA reads TGTGCCAGCAGCTTAAGGGCACAGGTTAACTATGGCTACACCTTC. Protein sequence: CASSLRAQVNYGYTF.

This clonotype was observed a handful of times. The chain links TRBV25-1 to TRBJ1-2; 7 nucleotides line up with TRBD1. Trimming cost V 6 bases and J 3 bases; bases outside gene matches: 16. Germline assignment: CDR1 MGHDK and CDR2 SYGVNS. The CDR3 is 17 amino acids. CDR3 DNA sequence: TGTGCCAGCAGAAACCTAGGGGGGACAGACAACTACTATGGCTACACCTTC. Translated: CASRNLGGTDNYYGYTF.

The V gene is TRBV7-9, the J gene TRBJ1-5; TRBD1 matches 7 bases. Losses at the gene ends were 5 bases for V and 5 bases for J; bases not matched to a gene: 15. This CDR3 is built from 17 residues. Germline assignment: CDR1 SEHNR and CDR2 FQNEAQ (reference sequence). The CDR3, as DNA: TGTGCCAGCAGCGGCGGAAACAGGGGAGTTTTCGATCAGCCCCAGCATTTT. Protein sequence: CASSGGNRGVFDQPQHF.

The chain carries TRBV21-1 and TRBJ2-1; the table's D gene call, TRBD2, was not cross checked with the DNA. TRBV21-1 is a listed pseudogene. The CDR3 extends over 13 amino acids. Here the CDR3 reads CASSPDYPNEQFF. DNA of the CDR3: TGTGCCAGCAGCCCGGACTATCCCAATGAGCAGTTCTTC.

The genes are TRBV6-2 or TRBV6-3 and TRBJ1-2, with D perhaps matching TRBD1 (5 bases). Germline CDR1 MNHEY, CDR2 SVGEGT. V shed 4 bases and J shed 8 bases, with 23 bases lying between them. The CDR3 covers 16 residues. CDR3 amino acids: CASSFISPQTGLGYTF. The CDR3 region has the DNA TGTGCCAGCAGTTTCATTTCTCCGCAAACAGGTTTAGGCTACACCTTC.

This clonotype was counted between two and nine times. The V call is TRBV7-2, the J call TRBJ2-7, with D perhaps assigned TRBD1 or TRBD2 (5 bases each). Between the trimmed V and J ends, which lost 3 bases and 0 bases, there was a span of 12 bases. The germline CDR1 and CDR2 sequences are SGHTA and FQGNSA. This CDR3 spans 15 amino acids. The CDR3 DNA reads TGTGCCAGCAGCTTCGTGGGGACCTCCTCCTACGAGCAGTACTTC. This sequence encodes CASSFVGTSSYEQYF.

This chain connects TRBV20-1 to TRBJ1-2; maybe TRBD1 (5 bases). The germline V and J ends were trimmed by 1 base and 4 bases, with 16 bases remaining between them. CDR3 length: 15 residues. Germline V gene data show CDR1 as DFQATT and CDR2 as SNEGSKA (reference sequence). For the CDR3, the DNA is TGCAGTGCTAGAGGGGGGTTGGGGGAAGCCTATGGCTACACCTTC. It is translated as CSARGGLGEAYGYTF.

This chain joins TRBV5-1 and TRBJ1-1, with D possibly being TRBD1 (6 bases). The CDR3 covers 13 residues. Germline-derived CDR1 and CDR2 are SGHRS and YFSETQ. The germline V and J ends were trimmed by 5 bases and 3 bases, with 11 bases remaining between them. As DNA, the CDR3 is TGCGCCAGCAGTACAGGGTTGGACACTGAAGCTTTCTTT. This sequence encodes CASSTGLDTEAFF.